Listed here are 20 T cell receptor beta chains from one sample, sequenced in a study of OX40 agonist ivuxolimab in advanced cancers. Sequencing was performed with immunoSEQ multiplex PCR; in TCRdb, only in-frame clones are kept and a portion is missing. The table has 100,000 or so clones, around nine tenths seen once. This material consisted of CD4+ or CD8+ T cells sorted from blood, taken in a trial of the OX40 agonist ivuxolimab. These receptors were collected from an adult with an advanced solid tumor such as melanoma, head and neck, liver or kidney cancer.

This sequence joins TRBV28 and TRBJ2-5; D is perhaps TRBD1 (6 bases). V shed 3 bases and J shed 4 bases, with 15 bases lying between them. The CDR3 runs 15 residues. Germline CDR1 reads MDHEN; CDR2 reads SYDVKM. CDR3 protein: CASSFIGGRGETQYF. The DNA for the CDR3 is TGTGCCAGCAGTTTTATAGGGGGACGAGGAGAGACCCAGTACTTC. The complete variable domain, with remaining parts taken from reference TRBV28 and TRBJ2-5, reads DVKVTQSSRYLVKRTGEKVFLECVQDMDHENMFWYRQDPGLGLRLIYFSYDVKMKEKGDIPEGYSVSREKKERFSLILESASTNQTSMYLCASSFIGGRGETQYFGPGTRLLVL.

This clone has more than one count but fewer than ten. The chain has TRBV7-8 and TRBJ1-1; 8 bases are shared with TRBD1. Germline CDR1 reads SGHVS; CDR2 reads FQNEAQ. J lost 0 bases, V lost 5 bases, and 2 bases had no gene match. The CDR3 has 14 amino acids. The CDR3 sequence is CASSRTGMNTEAFF. For the CDR3, the DNA is TGTGCCAGCAGCCGGACAGGGATGAACACTGAAGCTTTCTTT.

The chain uses TRBV5-6 and TRBJ2-4, with D perhaps TRBD2 (6 bases). V was clipped by 3 bases and J by 5 bases, with 18 bases between them. The CDR3 covers 16 residues. Germline values: CDR1 SGHDT, CDR2 YYEEEE. The CDR3 sequence is CASSSLRGGVENIQYF. CDR3 DNA sequence: TGTGCCAGCAGCTCCCTACGGGGCGGGGTGGAAAACATTCAGTACTTC.

The chain is built from TRBV19 and TRBJ2-5, with D perhaps TRBD1 or TRBD2 (6 bases each). The CDR3 loop spans 16 amino acids. V shed 10 bases and J shed 5 bases, with 26 bases lying between them. The germline V gene encodes CDR1 LNHDA and CDR2 SQIVND (reference sequence). CDR3 amino acids: CATARRGEGGFETQYF. The CDR3 region has the DNA TGTGCCACCGCACGGAGGGGGGAAGGGGGTTTTGAGACCCAGTACTTC.

This chain links TRBV19 with TRBJ1-5; D is unclear. V gave up 6 bases and J gave up 0 bases, with 12 bases separating them. The CDR3 is 15 residues long. Germline V gene data show CDR1 as LNHDA and CDR2 as SQIVND (reference sequence). CDR3 loop: CASSVTETSNQPQHF. The CDR3 bases are TGTGCCAGTAGCGTAACAGAAACTAGCAATCAGCCCCAGCATTTT.

The rearrangement uses TRBV18 and TRBJ1-3; no clear D gene. The V end was cut by 5 bases, the J end by 4 bases, with 12 bases between. Germline V CDR1 and CDR2: KGHSH, LQKENI. The CDR3 is 14 amino acids. The CDR3 loop is CASSATGIGNTIYF. Here the CDR3 DNA reads TGTGCCAGCTCAGCTACGGGGATCGGAAACACCATATATTTT. The variable domain in full, with the rest retrieved from reference TRBV18 and TRBJ1-3, is NAGVMQNPRHLVRRRGQEARLRCSPMKGHSHVYWYRQLPEEGLKFMVYLQKENIIDESGMPKERFSAEFPKEGPSILRIQQVVRGDSAAYFCASSATGIGNTIYFGEGSWLTVV.

V usage is TRBV13 and J usage is TRBJ1-5; D gene unclear. CDR1 and CDR2 (germline): PRHDT, FYEKMQ (reference sequence). V was trimmed by 1 base and J by 7 bases, leaving 5 bases between them. The CDR3 loop spans 12 amino acids. The CDR3 nucleotides read TGTGCCAGCAGCTTAGTGGGGCAGCCCCAGCATTTT. It specifies CASSLVGQPQHF.

The chain carries TRBV5-4 and TRBJ1-1; D might be TRBD1 (6 bases). Germline V CDR1 and CDR2: SGHNT, YYREEE (reference sequence). V lost 4 bases, J lost 3 bases, and 13 bases lay in between. This CDR3 is built from 14 residues. The CDR3 is CASSTLTGYTEAFF. The CDR3 bases are TGTGCCAGCAGCACCCTGACAGGTTACACTGAAGCTTTCTTT.

Here the CDR3 reads CASRGARGTGELFF. DNA of the CDR3: TGTGCCAGCAGGGGGGCCCGAGGCACCGGGGAGCTGTTTTTT. This chain links TRBV28 with TRBJ2-2, with D maybe TRBD1 (6 bases). Germline V gene sequence: CDR1 MDHEN, CDR2 SYDVKM. Trimming cost V 6 bases and J 4 bases, with 12 bases left between them. The CDR3 is made up of 14 amino acids.

This chain connects TRBV7-8 to TRBJ2-6; D unresolved. This CDR3 region has 15 residues. The V and J ends lost 3 bases and 0 bases respectively, with 6 bases between them. CDR1 is SGHVS, CDR2 FQNEAQ, per germline. The chain's CDR3 is CASSLRNSGANVLTF. CDR3 DNA: TGTGCCAGCAGCTTGAGGAACTCTGGGGCCAACGTCCTGACTTTC.

The chain carries TRBV7-8 and TRBJ2-5; D possibly matches TRBD1 or TRBD2 (6 bases each). The V end was cut by 2 bases, the J end by 4 bases, with 20 bases between. CDR1 and CDR2 from the germline V gene are SGHVS and FQNEAQ. The CDR3 consists of 17 residues. The CDR3 DNA follows: TGTGCCAGCAGCTTACTCCGTTCCAAAAGGGGGGCAGAGACCCAGTACTTC. Translating it yields CASSLLRSKRGAETQYF.

This clone turned up a few times. V and J are TRBV28 and TRBJ2-7, with 9 bases fitting TRBD1. Germline CDR1 MDHEN, CDR2 SYDVKM. This CDR3 comprises 15 residues. After removal of 6 bases from V and 6 bases from J, the junction contained 12 bases not matched to a gene. CDR3 loop: CASRSPGTGSGEQYF. The CDR3 DNA sequence: TGTGCCAGCAGATCTCCGGGGACAGGGTCGGGCGAGCAGTACTTC. Combining the CDR3 with reference TRBV28 and TRBJ2-7 gives the whole variable domain DVKVTQSSRYLVKRTGEKVFLECVQDMDHENMFWYRQDPGLGLRLIYFSYDVKMKEKGDIPEGYSVSREKKERFSLILESASTNQTSMYLCASRSPGTGSGEQYFGPGTRLTVT.

This chain connects TRBV5-5 to TRBJ2-1; D ambiguous. This CDR3 spans 16 amino acids. Germline CDR1 reads SGHKS; CDR2 reads YYEKEE (reference sequence). V was clipped by 0 bases and J by 4 bases, with 14 bases between them. CDR3 residues: CASSLASTKGYNEQFF. In nucleotides, the CDR3 is TGTGCCAGCAGCTTGGCCTCGACAAAGGGTTACAATGAGCAGTTCTTC.

The rearrangement joins TRBV5-5 to TRBJ2-3; tentatively, D is TRBD2 (5 bases). The CDR3 is made up of 16 amino acids. Germline V gives CDR1 SGHKS, CDR2 YYEKEE (reference sequence). Trimming removed 3 bases from V and 2 bases from J, with 16 bases in between. CDR3 nucleotides: TGTGCCAGCAGCTCGCCCCTAGTCGGGGACACAGATACGCAGTATTTT. Its translation: CASSSPLVGDTDTQYF.

The rearrangement links TRBV5-1 to TRBJ2-1; 11 bases agree with TRBD2. Germline V gene sequence: CDR1 SGHRS, CDR2 YFSETQ. CDR3 length: 17 residues. With V trimmed by 5 bases and J by 4 bases, 11 bases remained unmatched. In DNA, the CDR3 is TGCGCCAGCAGTATGGTGTGGGGGACTAGCGGTTACAATGAGCAGTTCTTC. Translation: CASSMVWGTSGYNEQFF.

The rearrangement joins TRBV30 to TRBJ2-7, with D uncertain. Germline lookup yields CDR1 GTSNPN and CDR2 SVGIG (reference sequence). This CDR3 has 11 amino acids. V lost 1 base to trimming and J lost 7 bases, with 8 bases between them. The CDR3 spells CAWSGVREQYF. In DNA form, the CDR3 reads TGTGCCTGGAGTGGGGTCCGGGAGCAGTACTTC.

This clone turned up a few times. The chain links TRBV27 to TRBJ2-7, with D maybe TRBD1 (5 bases). Germline CDR1 MNHEY, CDR2 SMNVEV (reference sequence). The V end lost 9 bases, the J end lost 0 bases, and 21 bases lay between the germline ends. The CDR3 is 16 residues long. Here the CDR3 DNA reads TGTGCCAGTCGCCCTCGTGGGGCGAGGAGCTCCTACGAGCAGTACTTC. Protein product: CASRPRGARSSYEQYF.

This clone was seen just once. V is TRBV7-8 and J is TRBJ2-7; D perhaps matches TRBD2 (5 bases). This CDR3 comprises 14 residues. The V gene lost 0 bases and the J gene lost 4 bases, with 10 bases spanning the gap. Germline V CDR1 and CDR2: SGHVS, FQNEAQ. DNA of the CDR3: TGTGCCAGCAGCTTAGCAGCGGTTGGGTACGAGCAGTACTTC. It encodes CASSLAAVGYEQYF. The variable domain in full, completed from reference TRBV7-8 and TRBJ2-7, reads GAGVSQSPRYKVAKRGQDVALRCDPISGHVSLFWYQQALGQGPEFLTYFQNEAQLDKSGLPSDRFFAERPEGSVSTLKIQRTQQEDSAVYLCASSLAAVGYEQYFGPGTRLTVT.

The chain is built from TRBV6-1 and TRBJ1-5; D is undetermined. The length of the CDR3 is 13 residues. V was clipped by 6 bases and J by 5 bases, with 11 bases between them. Germline V CDR1 and CDR2: MNHNS, SASEGT. The CDR3 nucleotides read TGTGCCAGCAGCGCCCGAGGGCATCAGCCCCAGCATTTT. This gives the protein CASSARGHQPQHF.

The chain couples TRBV29-1 to TRBJ2-1; a weak D match, TRBD2 (6 bases). The CDR3 sequence is 12 residues long. Germline V gene lookup returns CDR1 SQVTM and CDR2 ANQGSEA. Trimming took off 6 bases at V and 0 bases at J, with 6 bases between the two ends. For the CDR3, the DNA is TGCAGCGTGACTAGCTCCTACAATGAGCAGTTCTTC. Translated, it gives CSVTSSYNEQFF.